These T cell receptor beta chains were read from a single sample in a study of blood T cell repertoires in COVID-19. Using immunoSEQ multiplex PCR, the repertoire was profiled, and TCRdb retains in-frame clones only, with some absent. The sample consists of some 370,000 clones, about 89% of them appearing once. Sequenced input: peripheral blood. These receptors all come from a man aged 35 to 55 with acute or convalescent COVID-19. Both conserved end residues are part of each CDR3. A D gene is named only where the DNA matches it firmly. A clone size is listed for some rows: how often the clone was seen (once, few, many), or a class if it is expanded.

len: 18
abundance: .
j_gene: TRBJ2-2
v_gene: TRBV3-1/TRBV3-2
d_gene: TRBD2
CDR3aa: CASSQELAGGINTGELFF
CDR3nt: TGTGCCAGCAGCCAAGAACTAGCGGGGGGAATAAACACCGGGGAGCTGTTTTTT

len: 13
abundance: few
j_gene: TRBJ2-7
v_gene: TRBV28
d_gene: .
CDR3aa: CASSSGVPYEQYF
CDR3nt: TGTGCCAGCAGTTCGGGGGTCCCCTACGAGCAGTACTTC

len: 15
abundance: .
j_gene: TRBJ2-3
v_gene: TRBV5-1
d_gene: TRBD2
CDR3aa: CASRTRLAGSDTQYF
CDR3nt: TGCGCCAGCAGGACCAGACTAGCGGGTTCAGATACGCAGTATTTT

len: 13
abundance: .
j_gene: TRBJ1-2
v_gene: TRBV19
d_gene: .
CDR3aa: CASSGQPIYGYTF
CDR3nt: TGTGCCAGTAGCGGACAGCCGATATATGGCTACACCTTC

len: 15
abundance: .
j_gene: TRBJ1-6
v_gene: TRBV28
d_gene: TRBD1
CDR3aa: CASSLAIGGGSPLHF
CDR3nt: TGTGCCAGCAGTTTAGCTATTGGAGGGGGCTCACCCCTCCACTTT

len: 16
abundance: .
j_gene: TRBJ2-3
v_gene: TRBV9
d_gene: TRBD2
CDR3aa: CASSIEAGGPADTQYF
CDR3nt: TGTGCCAGCAGCATAGAAGCGGGGGGGCCGGCAGATACGCAGTATTTT

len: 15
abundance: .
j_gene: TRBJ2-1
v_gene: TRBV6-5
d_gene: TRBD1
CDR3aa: CASSYRRDRGYEQFF
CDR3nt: TGTGCCAGCAGTTACCGACGGGACAGGGGATATGAGCAGTTCTTC

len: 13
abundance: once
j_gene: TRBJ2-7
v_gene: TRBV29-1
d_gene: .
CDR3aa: CSVATRSSYEQYF
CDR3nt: TGCAGCGTCGCTACTAGGAGCTCCTACGAGCAGTACTTC

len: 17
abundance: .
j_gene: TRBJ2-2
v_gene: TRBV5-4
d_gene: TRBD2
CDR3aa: CASSAGLAGTNTGELFF
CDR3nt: TGTGCCAGCAGCGCAGGACTAGCGGGGACGAACACCGGGGAGCTGTTTTTT

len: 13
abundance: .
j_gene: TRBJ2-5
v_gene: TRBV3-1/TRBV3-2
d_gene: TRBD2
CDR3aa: CASRLAGAQRAYF
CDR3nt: TGTGCCAGCCGACTAGCGGGGGCCCAACGGGCGTACTTC

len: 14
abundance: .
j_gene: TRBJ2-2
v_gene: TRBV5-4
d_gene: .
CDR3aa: CASSLEGLSGELFF
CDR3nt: TGTGCCAGCAGCTTGGAAGGACTTTCCGGGGAGCTGTTTTTT

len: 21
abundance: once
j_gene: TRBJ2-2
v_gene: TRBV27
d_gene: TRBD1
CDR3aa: CASSLGRDRPGRGRNTGELFF
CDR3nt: TGTGCCAGCAGTTTAGGGCGGGACAGGCCCGGTCGGGGTCGAAACACCGGGGAGCTGTTTTTT

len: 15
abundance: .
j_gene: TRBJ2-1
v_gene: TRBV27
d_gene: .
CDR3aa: CASSLLLTGYNEQFF
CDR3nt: TGTGCCAGCAGTTTATTGTTAACAGGTTACAATGAGCAGTTCTTC

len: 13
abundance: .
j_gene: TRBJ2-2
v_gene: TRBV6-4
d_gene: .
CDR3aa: CASSGDNTGELFF
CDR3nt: TGTGCCAGCAGTGGCGATAACACCGGGGAGCTGTTTTTT

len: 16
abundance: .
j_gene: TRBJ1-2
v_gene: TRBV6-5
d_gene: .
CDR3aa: CASSSPPGRVKDGYTF
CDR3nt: TGTGCCAGCAGTTCCCCACCGGGCAGGGTTAAGGATGGCTACACCTTC

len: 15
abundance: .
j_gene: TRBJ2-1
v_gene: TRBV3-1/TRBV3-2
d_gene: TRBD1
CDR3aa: CASSQGVAGWNEQFF
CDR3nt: TGTGCCAGCAGTCAGGGGGTCGCAGGATGGAATGAGCAGTTCTTC